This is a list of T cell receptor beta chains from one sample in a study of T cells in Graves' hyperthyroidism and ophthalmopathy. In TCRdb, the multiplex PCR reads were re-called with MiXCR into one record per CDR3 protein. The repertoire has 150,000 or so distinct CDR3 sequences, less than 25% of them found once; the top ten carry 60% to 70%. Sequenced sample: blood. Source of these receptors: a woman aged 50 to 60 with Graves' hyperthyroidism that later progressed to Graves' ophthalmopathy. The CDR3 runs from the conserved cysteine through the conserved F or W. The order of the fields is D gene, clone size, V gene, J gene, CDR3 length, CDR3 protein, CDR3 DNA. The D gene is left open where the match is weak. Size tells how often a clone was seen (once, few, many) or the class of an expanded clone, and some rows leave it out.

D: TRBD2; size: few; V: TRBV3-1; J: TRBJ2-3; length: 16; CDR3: CASSQNGAGVADTQYF; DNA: TGTGCCAGCAGCCAAAATGGGGCGGGAGTGGCAGATACGCAGTATTTT
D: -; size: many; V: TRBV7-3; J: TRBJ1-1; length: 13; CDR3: CASSSDRYTEAFF; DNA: TGTGCCAGCAGCTCGGACAGATACACTGAAGCTTTCTTT
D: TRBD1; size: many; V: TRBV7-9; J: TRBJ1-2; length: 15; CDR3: CASSPGQGANYGYTF; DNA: TGTGCCAGCAGCCCGGGACAGGGGGCAAACTATGGCTACACCTTC
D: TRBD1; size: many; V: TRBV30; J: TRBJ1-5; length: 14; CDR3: CAWSVDRVNQPQHF; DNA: TGTGCCTGGAGTGTCGACAGGGTCAATCAGCCCCAGCATTTT
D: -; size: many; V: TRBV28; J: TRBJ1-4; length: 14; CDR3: CASGDREAGEKLFF; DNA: TGTGCCAGCGGCGACAGAGAAGCGGGTGAAAAACTGTTTTTT
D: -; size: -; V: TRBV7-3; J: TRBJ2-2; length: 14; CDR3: CASSLKSRTGELFF; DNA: TGTGCCAGCAGCTTAAAATCAAGGACCGGGGAGCTGTTTTTT
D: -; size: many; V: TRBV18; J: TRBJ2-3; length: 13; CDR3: CASSPPLGDTQYF; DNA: TGTGCCAGCTCACCACCGTTGGGGGATACGCAGTATTTT
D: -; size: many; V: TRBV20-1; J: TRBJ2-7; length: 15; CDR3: CSARDSGGRGYEQYF; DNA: TGCAGTGCTAGAGATTCCGGGGGGCGCGGCTACGAGCAGTACTTC
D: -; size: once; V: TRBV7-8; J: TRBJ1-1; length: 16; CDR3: CASSLRGPQMNTEAFF; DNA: TGTGCCAGCAGCTTACGGGGGCCTCAAATGAACACTGAAGCTTTCTTT
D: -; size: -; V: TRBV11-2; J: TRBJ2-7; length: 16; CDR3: CASSLNGGGPSYEQYF; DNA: TGTGCCAGCAGCTTAAATGGGGGAGGCCCCTCCTACGAGCAGTACTTC
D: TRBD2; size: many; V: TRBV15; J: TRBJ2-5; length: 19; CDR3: CATSRPGLAGGKLQETQYF; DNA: TGTGCCACCAGCAGACCCGGACTAGCGGGAGGCAAACTACAAGAGACCCAGTACTTC
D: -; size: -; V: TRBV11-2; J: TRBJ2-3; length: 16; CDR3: CASSPPSAWSTDTQYF; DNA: TGTGCCAGCAGCCCCCCTTCGGCTTGGTCCACAGATACGCAGTATTTT
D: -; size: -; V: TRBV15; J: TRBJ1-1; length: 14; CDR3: CATSRDFTNTEAFF; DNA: TGTGCCACCAGCAGAGATTTCACCAACACTGAAGCTTTCTTT
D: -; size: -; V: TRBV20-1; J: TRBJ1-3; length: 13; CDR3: CSAAHDSGNTIYF; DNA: TGCAGTGCTGCACACGACTCTGGAAACACCATATATTTT
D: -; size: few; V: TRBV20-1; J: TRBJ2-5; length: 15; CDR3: CSARSLAEPQETQYF; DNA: TGCAGTGCTAGATCGTTAGCGGAACCACAAGAGACCCAGTACTTC
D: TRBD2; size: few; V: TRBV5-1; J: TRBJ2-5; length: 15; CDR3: CASSFTGGPAETQYF; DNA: TGCGCCAGCAGCTTTACGGGAGGGCCCGCAGAGACCCAGTACTTC
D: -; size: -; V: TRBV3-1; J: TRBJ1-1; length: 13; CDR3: CASSQLRNTEAFF; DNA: TGTGCCAGCAGCCAACTCAGGAACACTGAAGCTTTCTTT
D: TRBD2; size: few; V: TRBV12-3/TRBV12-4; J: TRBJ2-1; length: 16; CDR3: CASSRRTSGRGYEQFF; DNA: TGTGCCAGCAGTCGCCGGACTAGCGGGAGGGGCTATGAGCAGTTCTTC